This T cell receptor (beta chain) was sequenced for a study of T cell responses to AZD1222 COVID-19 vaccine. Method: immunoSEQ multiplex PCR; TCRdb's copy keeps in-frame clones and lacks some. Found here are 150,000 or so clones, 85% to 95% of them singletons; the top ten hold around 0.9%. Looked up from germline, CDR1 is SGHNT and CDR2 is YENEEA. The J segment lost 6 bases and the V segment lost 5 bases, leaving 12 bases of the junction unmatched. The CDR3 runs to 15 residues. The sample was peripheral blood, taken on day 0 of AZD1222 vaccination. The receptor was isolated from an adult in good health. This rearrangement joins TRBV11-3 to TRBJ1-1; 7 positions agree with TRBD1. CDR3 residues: CASSAPDRMGAEAFF. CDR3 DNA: TGTGCCAGCAGCGCCCCGGACAGGATGGGGGCTGAAGCTTTCTTT.